Listed below are T cell receptor beta chains from one sample, sequenced in a study of patients and donors after allogeneic stem cell transplantation. TCRdb redid the calling of the RT-PCR reads with MiXCR, one entry per CDR3 protein. The sample consists of 400,000 to 450,000 distinct CDR3 sequences, 16% of them appearing once. Sequenced sample: blood, either unsorted or a sorted T cell fraction (not recorded which). All receptors come from a human donor who was either an allogeneic HSCT recipient or a stem cell or donor lymphocyte infusion donor (not recorded which). It is not recorded whose cells these are; they may come from a transplant donor. Each CDR3 is given with its conserved first and last residue.

cdr3_aa,j_call,v_call
CASSILRAAVFYGYTF,TRBJ1-2,TRBV6-2/TRBV6-3
CASSQTGARGNQPQHF,TRBJ1-5,TRBV4-1
CASSQATGSTKNIQYF,TRBJ2-4,TRBV4-1
CASSFGDTHSPLHF,TRBJ1-6,TRBV12-3/TRBV12-4
CASSRTLSYEQYF,TRBJ2-7,TRBV4-3
CASSLYATGRGTQYF,TRBJ2-5,TRBV7-2
CASSFGGLGSLEQYF,TRBJ2-7,TRBV12-3/TRBV12-4
CASRATSGRKTQYF,TRBJ2-5,TRBV12-3/TRBV12-4
CASSVGSRLQETQYF,TRBJ2-5,TRBV9
CSARQDSRGGYTF,TRBJ1-2,TRBV29-1
CSMGLADTGELFF,TRBJ2-2,TRBV7-9
CSARDGTEAFF,TRBJ1-1,TRBV20-1
CASSKWANEKLFF,TRBJ1-4,TRBV21-1
CASSKGGGRTGELFF,TRBJ2-2,TRBV21-1
CAWSAPGLNADTQYF,TRBJ2-3,TRBV30
CASSLAMETGYTF,TRBJ1-2,TRBV7-2
CVTGSSGNTIYF,TRBJ1-3,TRBV10-3
CASTATGGDNSPLHF,TRBJ1-6,TRBV6-1
CASSPGLLRETQYF,TRBJ2-5,TRBV7-2
CASTSMGGSYGYTF,TRBJ1-2,TRBV6-1
CSAKTSGSYEQFF,TRBJ2-1,TRBV20-1
CASGLSGGGETQYF,TRBJ2-5,TRBV12-5